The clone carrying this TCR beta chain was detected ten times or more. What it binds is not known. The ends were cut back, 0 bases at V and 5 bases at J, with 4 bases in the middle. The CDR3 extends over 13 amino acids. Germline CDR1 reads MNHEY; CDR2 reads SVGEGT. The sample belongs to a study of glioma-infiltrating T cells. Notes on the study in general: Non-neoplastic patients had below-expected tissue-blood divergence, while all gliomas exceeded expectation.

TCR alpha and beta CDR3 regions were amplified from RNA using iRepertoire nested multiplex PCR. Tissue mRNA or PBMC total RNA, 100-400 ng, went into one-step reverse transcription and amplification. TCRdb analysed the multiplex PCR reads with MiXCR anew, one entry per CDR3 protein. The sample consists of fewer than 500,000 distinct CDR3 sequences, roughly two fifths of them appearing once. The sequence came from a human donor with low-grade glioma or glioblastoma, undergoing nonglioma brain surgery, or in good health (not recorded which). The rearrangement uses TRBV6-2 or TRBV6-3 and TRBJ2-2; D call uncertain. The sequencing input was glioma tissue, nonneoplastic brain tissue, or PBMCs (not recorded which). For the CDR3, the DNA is TGTGCCAGCAGTTACTCACAGACCGGGGAGCTGTTTTTT. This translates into CASSYSQTGELFF.